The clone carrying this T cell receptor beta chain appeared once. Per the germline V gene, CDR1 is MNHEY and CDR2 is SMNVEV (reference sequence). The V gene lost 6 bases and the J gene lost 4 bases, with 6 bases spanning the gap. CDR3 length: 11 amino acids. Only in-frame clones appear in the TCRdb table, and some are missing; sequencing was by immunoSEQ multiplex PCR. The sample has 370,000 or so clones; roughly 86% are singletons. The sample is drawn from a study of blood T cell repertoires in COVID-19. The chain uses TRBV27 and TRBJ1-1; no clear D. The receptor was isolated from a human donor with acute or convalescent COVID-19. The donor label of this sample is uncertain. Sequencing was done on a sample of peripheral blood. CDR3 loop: CASRSGTEAFF. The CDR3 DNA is TGTGCCAGCAGATCGGGCACTGAAGCTTTCTTT.